A single sample is the source of the 19 T cell receptor beta chains below, sequenced in a study of T cells in Graves' hyperthyroidism and ophthalmopathy (dated by TCRdb to between 2018 and 2020). The library came from multiplex PCR. The sequencer listed for this sample is Illumina HiSeq 2000. TCR beta CDR3 regions were amplified from RNA transcripts. The TCR CDR3 was subjected to a first round of RT-PCR using the HTBI primer set and the Qiagen OneStep RT-PCR kit. Starting from the raw public reads, TCRdb applied fastp trimming at Q25, assembled clones with MiXCR and retained in-frame beta chains. Under each unique CDR3 protein, matching rows form one entry showing the most common genes and DNA. This sample is represented by roughly 280,000 distinct CDR3 sequences; about a sixth of them were singletons. Together, the top ten hold around 61% of the sample. Material: blood. The receptors shown here come from a woman in her sixties or seventies with Graves' ophthalmopathy.

DNA of the CDR3: TGTGCCAGCAGCTTAGCGATGGGGTGGGGATCCTACAATGAGCAGTTCTTC. It yields the protein CASSLAMGWGSYNEQFF. The J gene is TRBJ2-1, the V gene TRBV7-6, with no clear D. The germline V and J ends were trimmed by 0 bases and 1 base, with 13 bases remaining between them. The CDR3 contains 17 residues. Germline V gives CDR1 SGHVS, CDR2 FNYEAQ.

The rearrangement links TRBV20-1 to TRBJ2-7; a weak D match, TRBD2 (6 bases). With 5 bases removed from V and 3 bases from J, the gap between germline ends came to 17 bases. The CDR3 spans 14 residues. Germline assignment: CDR1 DFQATT and CDR2 SNEGSKA (reference sequence). The CDR3 DNA reads as TGCAGTGCTCCCGCGGAGGGGAAGATCTACGAGCAGTACTTC. It codes for CSAPAEGKIYEQYF.

The chain employs TRBV6-1 and TRBJ1-3; no clear D. Germline V lookup: CDR1 MNHNS, CDR2 SASEGT. This CDR3 is built from 14 residues. The germline V and J ends were trimmed by 7 bases and 0 bases, with 10 bases remaining between them. CDR3 sequence: CASMGWHSGNTIYF. The DNA for the CDR3 is TGTGCCAGCATGGGGTGGCACTCTGGAAACACCATATATTTT.

This clonotype was detected only a few times. The chain is built from TRBV6-1 and TRBJ2-7; TRBD1 matches 7 bases. The CDR3 is 16 amino acids. CDR1 and CDR2 (germline): MNHNS, SASEGT. V gave up 8 bases and J gave up 0 bases; unmatched junction bases: 13. CDR3: CASCRDRPRYSYEQYF. CDR3 DNA: TGTGCCAGCTGCCGGGACAGACCACGTTACTCCTACGAGCAGTACTTC.

The chain couples TRBV7-9 to TRBJ1-4, with 9 nucleotides matching TRBD1. CDR1 is SEHNR and CDR2 is FQNEAQ in the germline V gene (reference sequence). CDR3 length equals 16 residues. Germline trimming cut 5 bases from V and 8 bases from J; bases unmatched to any gene: 12. In DNA form, the CDR3 reads TGTGCCAGCAGCCGCCGGACAGGGGATGGGAACGAAAAACTGTTTTTT. It specifies CASSRRTGDGNEKLFF.

This clonotype has ten or more counts. This chain uses TRBV7-2 with TRBJ2-7; D is unresolved. Trimming removed 3 bases at V and 1 base at J, with 10 bases between. CDR1 and CDR2 (germline): SGHTA, FQGNSA. The CDR3 spans 14 residues. In DNA form, the CDR3 reads TGTGCCAGCAGCTTTCAGATTCTTTCCTACGAGCAGTACTTC. Its protein is CASSFQILSYEQYF.

This clonotype appeared many times. The rearrangement uses TRBV20-1 and TRBJ1-1; D is perhaps TRBD1 (5 bases). CDR3 length equals 13 residues. Germline CDR1 DFQATT, CDR2 SNEGSKA (reference sequence). V was clipped by 5 bases and J by 1 base, with 11 bases between them. The CDR3 sequence: CSAGGWQNTEAFF. CDR3 sequence (DNA): TGCAGTGCTGGGGGGTGGCAGAACACTGAAGCTTTCTTT.

In the case of this clonotype: A single base separates this from a much larger clone, so it may be a read error. The chain links TRBV5-6 to TRBJ2-7, with 9 bases matching TRBD2. The J call is in doubt because the DNA end fits TRBJ2-1 better. The V gene's germline CDR1 is SGHDT and CDR2 YYEEEE. This CDR3 is 15 amino acids long. CDR3 nucleotide sequence: TGTGCCAGCAGCTTGGATTGGACTAGCGTCTACGAGCAGTTCTTC. Translated: CASSLDWTSVYEQFF.

This chain links TRBV9 with TRBJ2-3, with 10 positions matching TRBD2. The CDR3 contains 15 residues. Germline V gene sequence: CDR1 SGDLS, CDR2 YYNGEE. V shed 3 bases and J 6 bases; nucleotides not matched to a gene: 7. The CDR3 loop reads CASSGAGGGSDTQYF. The CDR3 nucleotides read TGTGCCAGCAGCGGAGCGGGGGGGGGGTCGGATACGCAGTATTTT.

This clonotype has just a few counts. The chain couples TRBV9 to TRBJ2-6, with 8 bases identical to TRBD1. This CDR3 is built from 19 residues. Germline V lookup: CDR1 SGDLS, CDR2 YYNGEE. The ends lost 0 bases at V and 0 bases at J; junction bases unmatched: 8. The CDR3 reads CASSVEGSGGLSGANVLTF. The DNA of the CDR3 is TGTGCCAGCAGCGTAGAGGGGTCAGGGGGCCTCTCTGGGGCCAACGTCCTGACTTTC.

This clonotype came up once. V usage is TRBV2 and J usage is TRBJ1-6, with 11 positions matching TRBD1. After removal of 4 bases from V and 10 bases from J, the junction contained 3 bases not matched to a gene. Germline V CDR1 and CDR2: SNHLY, FYNNEI. The CDR3 runs 14 residues. The DNA for the CDR3 is TGTGCCAGCAGTGGGACAGGGGGCAGGTCACCCCTCCACTTT. Protein sequence: CASSGTGGRSPLHF.

This clonotype was detected many times. The chain has TRBV27 and TRBJ1-2, with unresolved D. V gave up 2 bases and J gave up 8 bases, with 12 bases separating them. The CDR3 loop spans 13 amino acids. Germline CDR1 is MNHEY and CDR2 is SMNVEV (reference sequence). The DNA of the CDR3 is TGTGCCAGCAGTTTACAAGGGATCGGCGGCTACACCTTC. Translation: CASSLQGIGGYTF.

The chain carries TRBV7-9 and TRBJ2-5, with unresolved D. V shed 1 base and J shed 1 base, with 7 bases lying between them. The CDR3 runs 14 residues. Germline V gene lookup returns CDR1 SEHNR and CDR2 FQNEAQ (reference sequence). The CDR3 loop is CASSLGWSQETQYF. DNA for the CDR3: TGTGCCAGCAGCTTAGGGTGGTCCCAAGAGACCCAGTACTTC.

The table lists this clonotype with many counts. J is TRBJ1-1 and V is TRBV20-1; maybe TRBD1 (5 bases). The CDR3 spans 15 residues. V shed 0 bases and J shed 3 bases, with 14 bases lying between them. From germline, CDR1 is DFQATT and CDR2 SNEGSKA (reference sequence). The CDR3 DNA follows: TGCAGTGCTAGAGATACGCAGGGCGGGGACACTGAAGCTTTCTTT. Its protein product is CSARDTQGGDTEAFF.

Remarks on this clonotype: A much larger clone sits a single nucleotide away, making a read error possible. The V gene is TRBV2, the J gene TRBJ2-5, with TRBD2 identical over 14 bases. Germline values: CDR1 SNHLY, CDR2 FYNNEI. The CDR3 spans 14 residues. The CDR3 reads CVSRTSGRLETQYF. In nucleotides, the CDR3 is TGTGTCAGCAGGACTAGCGGGAGGCTGGAGACCCAGTACTTC.

This clonotype was found a few times. The chain combines TRBV6-1 with TRBJ2-1; 11 nucleotides match TRBD2. V lost 7 bases to trimming and J lost 0 bases; unmatched junction nucleotides: 5. This CDR3 is built from 16 residues. The germline V gene has CDR1 MNHNS and CDR2 SASEGT. The CDR3 is CASMGTSGSSYNEQFF. For the CDR3, the DNA is TGTGCCAGCATGGGGACTAGCGGAAGCTCCTACAATGAGCAGTTCTTC.

The genes are TRBV7-2 and TRBJ2-6; D remains ambiguous. Germline-derived CDR1 and CDR2 are SGHTA and FQGNSA. This CDR3 has 15 residues. The V end was cut by 2 bases, the J end by 2 bases, with 7 bases between. The CDR3 sequence is CASSLYLTGANVLTF. In DNA, the CDR3 is TGTGCCAGCAGCTTATACCTAACTGGGGCCAACGTCCTGACTTTC.

This clonotype has a handful of counts. V and J are TRBV7-2 and TRBJ1-4; the D gene is possibly TRBD1 (5 bases). Germline-derived CDR1 and CDR2 are SGHTA and FQGNSA. The CDR3 has 13 residues. Trimming cost V 4 bases and J 3 bases, with 6 bases left between them. Here the CDR3 reads CASSWGANEKLFF. The CDR3 bases are TGTGCCAGCAGCTGGGGGGCTAATGAAAAACTGTTTTTT.

This clonotype has more than one count but fewer than ten. At one boundary the junction diverges from the germline segment, which might be a read error. J is TRBJ1-2 and V is TRBV10-2; D perhaps matches TRBD1 (6 bases). The CDR3 runs 15 residues. Per the germline V gene, CDR1 is WSHSY and CDR2 is SAAADI. CDR3 bases: TGCGCCGGCAGTGAGACGGACAGAGCTAACTATGGCTACACCTTC. Its translation: CAGSETDRANYGYTF.